The clone carrying this TCR beta chain was seen only a few times. Its target is not known. This record belongs to a study of T-cell reconstitution after alpha-beta-depleted transplantation in children. Study-level findings and limits: Counts and diversity of T cells one year after transplant came mostly from newly produced T cells. As was reported, about two months after transplant, alpha-beta T cells came from several hundred expanded graft clones. Several patients had high TCRbeta diversity at day 60; it came from surviving recipient T cells and thymic progenitors.

TCRbeta library preparation incorporated unique molecular identifiers. TCRdb called the PCR reads again in MiXCR, with one record for every CDR3 protein. The sample has 210,000 or so distinct CDR3 sequences, approximately 10% seen once. The CDR3 totals 15 residues. The V end was cut by 7 bases, the J end by 0 bases, with 14 bases between. The rearrangement uses TRBV12-3 or TRBV12-4 and TRBJ2-3; D is possibly TRBD1 (6 bases). This clonotype was sampled from a child younger than two with acute myeloid leukemia, due to receive a stem cell transplant. The material was PBMCs, obtained before TCRalphabeta/CD19-depleted stem cell transplant. As DNA, the CDR3 is TGTGCCAGCAAACCAGGGGTCTTTAGCACAGATACGCAGTATTTT. It yields the protein CASKPGVFSTDTQYF.